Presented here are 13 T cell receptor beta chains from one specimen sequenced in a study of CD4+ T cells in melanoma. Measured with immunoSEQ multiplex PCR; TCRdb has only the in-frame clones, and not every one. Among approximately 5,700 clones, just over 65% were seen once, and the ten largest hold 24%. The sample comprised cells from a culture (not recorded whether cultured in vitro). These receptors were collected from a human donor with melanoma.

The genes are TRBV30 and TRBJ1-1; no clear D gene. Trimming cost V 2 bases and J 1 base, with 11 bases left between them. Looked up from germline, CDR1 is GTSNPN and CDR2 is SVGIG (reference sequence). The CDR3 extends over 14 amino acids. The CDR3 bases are TGTGCCTGGAGTACAAACACTCCGAACACTGAAGCTTTCTTT. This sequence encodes CAWSTNTPNTEAFF.

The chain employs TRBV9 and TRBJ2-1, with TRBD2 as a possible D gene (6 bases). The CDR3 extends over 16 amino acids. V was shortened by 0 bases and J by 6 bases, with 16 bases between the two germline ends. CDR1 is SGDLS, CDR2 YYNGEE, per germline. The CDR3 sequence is CASSVEIGLSINEQFF. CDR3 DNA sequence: TGTGCCAGCAGCGTAGAGATCGGACTATCGATCAATGAGCAGTTCTTC.

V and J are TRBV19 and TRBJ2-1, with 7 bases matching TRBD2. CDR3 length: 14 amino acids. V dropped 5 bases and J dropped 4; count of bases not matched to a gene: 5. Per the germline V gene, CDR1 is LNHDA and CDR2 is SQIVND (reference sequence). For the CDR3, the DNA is TGTGCCAGTAGTCGCTGGGGGGGTTACAATGAGCAGTTCTTC. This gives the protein CASSRWGGYNEQFF.

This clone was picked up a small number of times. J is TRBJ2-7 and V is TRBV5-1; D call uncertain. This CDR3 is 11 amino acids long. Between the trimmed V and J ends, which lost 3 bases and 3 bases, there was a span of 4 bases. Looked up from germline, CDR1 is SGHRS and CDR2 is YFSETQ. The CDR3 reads CASSSYYEQYF. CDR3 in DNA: TGCGCCAGCAGCTCGTACTACGAGCAGTACTTC.

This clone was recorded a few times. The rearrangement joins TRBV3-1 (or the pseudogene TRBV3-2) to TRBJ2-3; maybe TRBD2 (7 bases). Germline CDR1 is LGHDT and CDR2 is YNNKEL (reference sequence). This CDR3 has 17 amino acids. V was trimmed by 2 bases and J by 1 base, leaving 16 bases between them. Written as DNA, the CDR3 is TGTGCCAGCAGCCAAAGACTGGGGGGGGCGGGCACAGATACGCAGTATTTT. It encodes CASSQRLGGAGTDTQYF.

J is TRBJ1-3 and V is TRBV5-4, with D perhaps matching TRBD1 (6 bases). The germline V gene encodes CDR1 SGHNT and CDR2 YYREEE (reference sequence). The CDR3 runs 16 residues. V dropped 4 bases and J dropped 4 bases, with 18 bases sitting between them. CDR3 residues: CASSPGLAGAGNTIYF. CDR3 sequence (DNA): TGTGCCAGCAGCCCCGGACTAGCGGGGGCAGGAAACACCATATATTTT.

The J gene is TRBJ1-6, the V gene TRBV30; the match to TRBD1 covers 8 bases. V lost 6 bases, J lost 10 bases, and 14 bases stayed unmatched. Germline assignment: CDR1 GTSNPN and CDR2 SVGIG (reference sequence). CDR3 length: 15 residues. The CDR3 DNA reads TGTGCCTGCCTCTCGGGACAGGCGCTCGGCTCACCCCTCCACTTT. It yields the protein CACLSGQALGSPLHF.

CDR3 DNA: TGTGCCAGCAGTTACTCGCCTAGGCCCGGGAGTGAGCAGTTCTTC. Translation: CASSYSPRPGSEQFF. J is TRBJ2-1 and V is TRBV6-2 or TRBV6-3; maybe TRBD2 (6 bases). The CDR3 is 15 amino acids. V shed 0 bases and J shed 9 bases, with 15 bases lying between them. Germline-derived CDR1 and CDR2 are MNHEY and SVGEGT.

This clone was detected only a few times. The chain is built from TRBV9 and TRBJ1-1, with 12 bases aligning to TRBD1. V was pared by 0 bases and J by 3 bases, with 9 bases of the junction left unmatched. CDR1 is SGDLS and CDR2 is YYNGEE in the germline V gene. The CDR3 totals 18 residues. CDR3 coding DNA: TGTGCCAGCAGCGTAGAGGGGGACAGGGGGCCTGGTGACACTGAAGCTTTCTTT. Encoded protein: CASSVEGDRGPGDTEAFF.

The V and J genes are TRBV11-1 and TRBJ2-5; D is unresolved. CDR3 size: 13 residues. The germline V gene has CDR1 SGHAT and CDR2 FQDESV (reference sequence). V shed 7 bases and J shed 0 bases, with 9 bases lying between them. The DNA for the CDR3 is TGTGCCAGCACCCAAGAGTACCAAGAGACCCAGTACTTC. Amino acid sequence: CASTQEYQETQYF.

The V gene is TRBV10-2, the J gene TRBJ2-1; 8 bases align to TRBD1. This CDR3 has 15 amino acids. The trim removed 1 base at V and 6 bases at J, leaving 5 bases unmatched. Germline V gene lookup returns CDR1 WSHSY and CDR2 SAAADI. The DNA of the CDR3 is TGCGCCAGCAGTGAGTTTTCCGGGACAGGCAATGAGCAGTTCTTC. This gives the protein CASSEFSGTGNEQFF.

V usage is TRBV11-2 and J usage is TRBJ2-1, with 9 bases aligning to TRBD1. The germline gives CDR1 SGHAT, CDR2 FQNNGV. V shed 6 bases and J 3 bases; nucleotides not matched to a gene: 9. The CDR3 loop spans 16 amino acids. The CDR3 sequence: CASSLGTGYDYNEQFF. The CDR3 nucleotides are TGTGCCAGCAGTCTAGGGACAGGGTATGACTACAATGAGCAGTTCTTC. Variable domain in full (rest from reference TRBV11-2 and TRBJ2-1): EAGVAQSPRYKIIEKRQSVAFWCNPISGHATLYWYQQILGQGPKLLIQFQNNGVVDDSQLPKDRFSAERLKGVDSTLKIQPAKLEDSAVYLCASSLGTGYDYNEQFFGPGTRLTVL.

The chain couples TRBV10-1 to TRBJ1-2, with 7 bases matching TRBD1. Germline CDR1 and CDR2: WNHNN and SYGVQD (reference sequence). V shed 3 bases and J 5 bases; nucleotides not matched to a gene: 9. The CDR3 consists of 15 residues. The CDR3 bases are TGCGCCAGCAGTGACTCCATCGGACAGGTTTATGGCTACACCTTC. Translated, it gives CASSDSIGQVYGYTF.